The T cell receptor (beta chain) under discussion was sequenced for a study of shared clonotypes between healthy human individuals. CDR3 length: 17 amino acids. V lost 1 base to trimming and J lost 5 bases, with 21 bases between them. CDR1 MGHRA and CDR2 YSYEKL come from the germline V gene. Sorted-subset replicate PCRs used 150 to 200 ng of genomic DNA. This amount corresponded to tens of thousands of T cell genomes. Using immunoSEQ multiplex PCR, the repertoire was profiled, and TCRdb retains in-frame clones only, with some absent. The data contain some 690,000 clones, around 90% of them singletons. Adult Caucasians living in Nashville, Tennessee made up all of the donors.

The sample taken for sequencing was memory CD8+ T cells from PBMCs. Subset given: CD45RO+ cells pooled with CCR7-negative TemRA cells. The clonotype originates from a young man in good health. Some clones in this sample may be carry-over from other donors' samples. This rearrangement joins TRBV4-1 to TRBJ2-7; perhaps TRBD1 as D (8 bases). The CDR3 DNA reads TGCGCCAGCAGCCAAGGACCCATTGGGAGGGGACAGGACGAGCAGTACTTC. This codes for CASSQGPIGRGQDEQYF.